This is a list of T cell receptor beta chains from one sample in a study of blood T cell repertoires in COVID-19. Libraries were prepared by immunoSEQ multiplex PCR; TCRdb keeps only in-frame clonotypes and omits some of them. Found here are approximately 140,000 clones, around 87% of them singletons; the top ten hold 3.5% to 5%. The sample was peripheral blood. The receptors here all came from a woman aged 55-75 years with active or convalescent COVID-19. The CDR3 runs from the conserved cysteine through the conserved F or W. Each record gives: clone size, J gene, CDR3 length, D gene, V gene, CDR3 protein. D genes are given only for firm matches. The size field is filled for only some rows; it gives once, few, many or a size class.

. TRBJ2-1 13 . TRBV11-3 CASSLGGDNEQFF
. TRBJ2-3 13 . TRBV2 CASSAGVPDTQYF
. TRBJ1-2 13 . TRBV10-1 CASSSRTDGGYTF
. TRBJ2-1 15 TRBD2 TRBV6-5 CASGITSAAYNEQFF
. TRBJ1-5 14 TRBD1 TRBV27 CASRRTGGSQPQHF
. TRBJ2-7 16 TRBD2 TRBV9 CASSVDGSGGSYEQYF
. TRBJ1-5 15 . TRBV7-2 CASSEAGGPTEPQHF
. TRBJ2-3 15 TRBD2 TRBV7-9 CASSRTSGGTDTQYF
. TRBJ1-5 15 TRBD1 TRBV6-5 CASRHSGQGSQPQHF
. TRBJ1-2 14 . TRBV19 CASSISVRNYGYTF
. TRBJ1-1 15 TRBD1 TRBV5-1 CASSWQGASHTEAFF
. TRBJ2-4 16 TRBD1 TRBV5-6 CASTMGQLLAKNIQYF
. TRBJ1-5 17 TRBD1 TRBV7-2 CASSLRTGDRNNQPQHF
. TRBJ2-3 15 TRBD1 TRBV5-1 CASSLGGQGTDTQYF
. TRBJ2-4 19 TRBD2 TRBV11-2 CASSLDLSSGELAKNIQYF
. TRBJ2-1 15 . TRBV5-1 CASSLDGGAHNEQFF
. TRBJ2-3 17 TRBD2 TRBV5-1 CASRGGLAGISTDTQYF
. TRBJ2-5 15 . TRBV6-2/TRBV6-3 CASSFTGMEQETQYF
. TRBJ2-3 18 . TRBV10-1 CASSELNLGGPFTDTQYF
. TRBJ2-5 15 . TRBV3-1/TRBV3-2 CASSQENGLRATQYF
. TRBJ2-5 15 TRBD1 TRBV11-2 CASSVRTGGKETQYF
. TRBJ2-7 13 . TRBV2 CASSEAGAYEQYF
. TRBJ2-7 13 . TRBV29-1 CSVEDGQRYEQYF
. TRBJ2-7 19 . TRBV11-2 CASSLDSVDAAGSSYEQYF
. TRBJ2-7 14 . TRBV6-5 CASSYTEGSYEQYF
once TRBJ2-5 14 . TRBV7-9 CASSLARDQETQYF
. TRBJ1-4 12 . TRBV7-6 CASSLVSEKLFF
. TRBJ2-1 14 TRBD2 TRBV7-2 CASSLASGSNEQFF
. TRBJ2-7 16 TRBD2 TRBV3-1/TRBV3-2 CASSSRLAGGNNEQYF
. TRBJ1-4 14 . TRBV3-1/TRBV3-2 CASSHARAAEKLFF
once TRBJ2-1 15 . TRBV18 CASSPPGLGRNEQFF
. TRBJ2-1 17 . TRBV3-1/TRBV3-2 CASSPPGVASSYNEQFF
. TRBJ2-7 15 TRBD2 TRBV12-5 CASVKSLAGNYEQYF
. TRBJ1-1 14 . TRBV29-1 CSVLWAPSYTEAFF
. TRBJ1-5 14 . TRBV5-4 CASSLRGENQPQHF
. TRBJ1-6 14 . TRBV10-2 CASSELSYNSPLHF
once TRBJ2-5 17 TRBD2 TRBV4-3 CASSQDIAGVPPETQYF
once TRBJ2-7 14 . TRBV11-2 CASSSLTGPYEQYF
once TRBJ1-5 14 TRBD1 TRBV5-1 CASSAGTGTQPQHF
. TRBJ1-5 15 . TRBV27 CASSLSMGGGQPQHF
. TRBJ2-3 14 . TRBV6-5 CASSSAGTTDTQYF
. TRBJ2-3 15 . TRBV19 CASSIAGVATDTQYF
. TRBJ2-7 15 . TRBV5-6 CASSLIRDNSYEQYF
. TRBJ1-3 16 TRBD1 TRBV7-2 CASSLQGAITGNTIYF
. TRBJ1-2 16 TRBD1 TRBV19 CASSIGTGAKNYGYTF
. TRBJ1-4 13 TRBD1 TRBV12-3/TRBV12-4 CASRETGSEKLFF
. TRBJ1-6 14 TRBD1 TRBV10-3 CAITKGARDSPLHF
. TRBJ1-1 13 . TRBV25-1 CASSEYAEGEAFF
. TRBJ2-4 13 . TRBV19 CASSDSQGSIQYF
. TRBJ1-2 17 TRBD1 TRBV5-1 CASSRNPQSGGGYGYTF
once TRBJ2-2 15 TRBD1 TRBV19 CASTLTGWNTGELFF